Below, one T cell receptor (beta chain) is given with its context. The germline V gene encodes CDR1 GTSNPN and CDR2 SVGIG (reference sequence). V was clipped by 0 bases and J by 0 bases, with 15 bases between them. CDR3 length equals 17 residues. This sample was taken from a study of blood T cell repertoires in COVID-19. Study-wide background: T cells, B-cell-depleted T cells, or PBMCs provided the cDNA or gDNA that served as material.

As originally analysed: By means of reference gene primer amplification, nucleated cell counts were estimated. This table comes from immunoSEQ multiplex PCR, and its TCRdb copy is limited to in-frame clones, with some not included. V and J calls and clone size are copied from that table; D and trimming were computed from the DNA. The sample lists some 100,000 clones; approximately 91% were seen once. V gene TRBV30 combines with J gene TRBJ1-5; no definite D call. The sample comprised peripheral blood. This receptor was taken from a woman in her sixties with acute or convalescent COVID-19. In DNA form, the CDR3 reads TGTGCCTGGAGTGTGGGCCATGCGCTGTATAGCAATCAGCCCCAGCATTTT. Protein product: CAWSVGHALYSNQPQHF.